The present entry profiles one T cell receptor (beta chain) with its context. Its antigen is not yet known. No qualities accompany the bases; no much larger clone lies one base away. This entry comes from a study of brain T cells in children with intractable seizures (dated by TCRdb to the early 2020s). Study-level background: Resected brain tissue from 53 pediatric epilepsy surgery cases was initially screened for immune gene transcripts with a NanoString immunology panel. Among the approximately twelve selected surgery cases, eight also had pre-surgery blood sequenced, leaving four with brain tissue only. The paper as a whole reports these results and caveats: Viral specificity was inferred solely from CDR3 sequence similarity, and the HCMV serostatus of the patients was not known. Because sequencing depth differed between pre- and post-surgery blood, the absence of clones from the pre-surgery sample may reflect undersampling.

The trim is 7 bases for V and 8 bases for J, with a gap of 17 bases between the germline ends. Measured from the cysteine to the phenylalanine, the CDR3 is 14 residues long. Just the 42-base CDR3 DNA is kept, in frame starting at base 1. CDR1 SNHLY and CDR2 FYNNEI are derived from the germline V gene. The time point label of this sample denotes: blood from clinic visit 5 months post-surgery; TSC patient then seizure free. Surgery cases with the highest brain T cell transcript signatures were selected for TCR beta chain sequencing of brain tissue and, where available, blood. Patients had been treated with at least one anti-epileptic drug before surgery. TCR-sequenced patients were children with drug-resistant epilepsy due to tuberous sclerosis complex, focal cortical dysplasia, Rasmussen encephalitis or hemimegalencephaly. The Monarch genomic DNA purification kit was used to extract bulk genomic DNA from unsorted brain tissue and from whole blood.

The immunoSEQ assay was applied to genomic DNA to generate the TCR beta chain sequences. The authors' pipeline ran thus. Any CDR3 sequence that did not begin with the conserved framework cysteine at position 104 was removed by hand. To get clonality, the normalized Shannon's Diversity Index was subtracted from one, giving values from 0 (maximal diversity) to 1 (oligoclonal). Chi-squared comparison-of-proportions tests assessed whether the same CDR3 differed in frequency between samples, such as brain versus blood. Public clonotypes were found by searching immuneACCESS, and the VDJdb browser was used to assess similarity to known antiviral clonotypes. TCRdb took this table from immuneACCESS and kept in-frame rearrangements with V and J called. Such tables lack part of the clones; where checked against another copy, unresolved V genes explain under half of the gap, and the rest is unexplained. V and J calls and clone size are those listed in that table; D and trimming were worked out from the DNA. This sample comprises around 340,000 clones, over 85% of them detected only once. The ten largest clones capture 5.5% to 6% of the sample.

The sample was peripheral blood, taken more than 4 months after surgery. The chain was built from TRBV2 and TRBJ1-4; no D gene call is confident. The source of this sequence is a boy in the first two years of life with tuberous sclerosis and intractable seizures. The bases read TGTGCCAGCACGAAGGCCGGAGCCGGGGAAAAACTGTTTTTT. The encoded protein is CASTKAGAGEKLFF.